Below, 32 T cell receptor beta chains from the same sample are listed, as sequenced in a study of tumour-infiltrating T cells in Burkitt lymphoma. TCRdb's table, derived via immunoSEQ multiplex PCR, lists solely in-frame clones and lacks some. This table has 46,000 or so clones, 30% to 40% appearing once. The sequencing sample was made of tumor tissue. These TCRs come from a human donor with Burkitt lymphoma.

This clone was recorded a few times. This sequence joins TRBV27 and TRBJ1-2; possible D gene TRBD1, 6 bases. This CDR3 region has 13 residues. The germline V gene encodes CDR1 MNHEY and CDR2 SMNVEV (reference sequence). V lost 6 bases and J lost 6, with 14 bases in between. The DNA of the CDR3 is TGTGCCAGCAGCCCCTGGGGGGCGGATGGCTACACCTTC. The encoded protein is CASSPWGADGYTF.

This clone was recorded a few times. The chain employs TRBV27 and TRBJ1-2; a possible D gene is TRBD1 (6 bases). The CDR3 is 15 amino acids. Germline V gives CDR1 MNHEY, CDR2 SMNVEV (reference sequence). V was shortened by 5 bases and J by 2 bases, with 15 bases between the two germline ends. The DNA for the CDR3 is TGTGCCAGCAGTCCCCCGGGACATCCCAACTATGGCTACACCTTC. It codes for CASSPPGHPNYGYTF.

V usage is TRBV5-1 and J usage is TRBJ2-6, with D unclear. This CDR3 contains 16 residues. The V end lost 4 bases, the J end lost 4 bases, and 15 bases lay between the germline ends. The germline gives CDR1 SGHRS, CDR2 YFSETQ. The CDR3 here is CASSPTGARGANVLTF. The CDR3 DNA reads TGCGCCAGCAGCCCGACTGGAGCGAGAGGGGCCAACGTCCTGACTTTC.

The chain carries TRBV5-4 and TRBJ2-2, with TRBD2 matching over 10 bases. The length of the CDR3 is 17 residues. V lost 3 bases, J lost 6 bases, and 11 bases stayed unmatched. Germline CDR1 SGHNT, CDR2 YYREEE (reference sequence). CDR3 amino acids: CASSWFLAGDGAGELFF. CDR3 sequence (DNA): TGTGCCAGCAGCTGGTTCCTAGCGGGGGACGGCGCCGGGGAGCTGTTTTTT.

The rearrangement joins TRBV4-1 to TRBJ2-7, with D unclear. V shed 1 base and J shed 1 base, with 5 bases lying between them. The CDR3 contains 13 residues. Germline values: CDR1 MGHRA, CDR2 YSYEKL. CDR3 in DNA: TGCGCCAGCAGCCAAGGGCCTTCCTACGAGCAGTACTTC. This sequence encodes CASSQGPSYEQYF.

This clone turned up a few times. This sequence joins TRBV4-3 and TRBJ1-1; D gene ambiguous. V lost 0 bases, J lost 8 bases, and 13 bases lay in between. The CDR3 contains 14 residues. CDR1 is LGHNA and CDR2 is YSLEER in the germline V gene. The CDR3 nucleotides read TGCGCCAGCAGCCAAGATTCGTCCCCGGCGGAAGCTTTCTTT. Translation: CASSQDSSPAEAFF.

In its sample, this clone was seen a few times. This chain joins TRBV9 and TRBJ2-2; weak D call: TRBD2 (5 bases). Germline V gene data show CDR1 as SGDLS and CDR2 as YYNGEE. Trimming left V 3 bases short and J 6 bases short, with 9 bases between. The CDR3 sequence is 13 residues long. The CDR3 DNA reads as TGTGCCAGCAGCGGAGGAGGAGCCGGGGAGCTGTTTTTT. Its protein product is CASSGGGAGELFF.

This clone was seen a single time. J is TRBJ2-2 and V is TRBV29-1; D not resolved. The germline CDR1 and CDR2 sequences are SQVTM and ANQGSEA. The CDR3 has 16 residues. The V and J ends lost 2 bases and 1 base respectively, with 14 bases between them. The CDR3 loop is CSVEPTSPGNTGELFF. The CDR3 region has the DNA TGCAGCGTTGAACCCACTTCGCCAGGGAACACCGGGGAGCTGTTTTTT.

The chain has TRBV4-1 and TRBJ1-4; 8 nucleotides align to TRBD1. V lost 3 bases, J lost 6 bases, and 3 bases stayed unmatched. Looked up from germline, CDR1 is MGHRA and CDR2 is YSYEKL. The CDR3 totals 14 residues. CDR3 amino acids: CASSHGQGHEKLFF. CDR3 bases: TGCGCCAGCAGCCATGGACAGGGCCATGAAAAACTGTTTTTT.

This chain connects TRBV5-1 to TRBJ1-2, with D maybe TRBD1 (5 bases). The CDR3 contains 15 residues. Trimming cost V 3 bases and J 3 bases, with 15 bases left between them. Germline lookup yields CDR1 SGHRS and CDR2 YFSETQ. DNA of the CDR3: TGCGCCAGCAGCTCCTCCCCCCAGGGAGACTATGGCTACACCTTC. It is translated as CASSSSPQGDYGYTF.

The table lists this clone with a few counts. The V gene is TRBV9, the J gene TRBJ1-5; D not resolved. The germline gives CDR1 SGDLS, CDR2 YYNGEE. V gave up 4 bases and J gave up 0 bases, with 5 bases separating them. This CDR3 comprises 13 residues. CDR3 coding DNA: TGTGCCAGCAGCACCTCTAGCAATCAGCCCCAGCATTTT. It yields the protein CASSTSSNQPQHF. Full variable domain (rest looked up from reference TRBV9 and TRBJ1-5): DSGVTQTPKHLITATGQRVTLRCSPRSGDLSVYWYQQSLDQGLQFLIQYYNGEERAKGNILERFSAQQFPDLHSELNLSSLELGDSALYFCASSTSSNQPQHFGDGTRLSIL.

The DNA of the CDR3 is TGTGCCTCGCAGCTGAACACTGAAGCTTTCTTT. Translating it yields CASQLNTEAFF. The rearrangement joins TRBV30 to TRBJ1-1; D is unclear. This CDR3 has 11 residues. The V end was cut by 7 bases, the J end by 0 bases, with 6 bases between. Germline CDR1 reads GTSNPN; CDR2 reads SVGIG (reference sequence). Full variable domain (outside the CDR3, taken from reference TRBV30 and TRBJ1-1): SQTIHQWPATLVQPVGSPLSLECTVEGTSNPNLYWYRQAAGRGLQLLFYSVGIGQISSEVPQNLSASRPQDRQFILSSKKLLLSDSGFYLCASQLNTEAFFGQGTRLTVV.

This clone was observed a handful of times. The chain recombines TRBV23-1 with TRBJ2-2, with a tentative D call TRBD2 (7 bases). TRBV23-1 counts as an open reading frame of uncertain function. V was shortened by 4 bases and J by 8 bases, with 17 bases between the two germline ends. This CDR3 contains 15 residues. CDR3 in DNA: TGCGCCAGCAGTCCCCCCGGGGGGCGCGAGGGGGAGCTGTTTTTT. Translating it yields CASSPPGGREGELFF.

This clone was seen more than once but under ten times. One end of the junction is discordant with germline, which a read error may explain. The chain combines TRBV11-2 with TRBJ2-7; perhaps TRBD1 as D (5 bases). The CDR3 is 13 residues long. Germline CDR1 SGHAT, CDR2 FQNNGV. The CDR3 nucleotides read TGTGCCAGCAGCCTAGACAGATCCTACGAGCAGTACTTC. Protein product: CASSLDRSYEQYF.

The V and J genes are TRBV5-6 and TRBJ2-5; 7 bases fit TRBD2. The CDR3 totals 12 residues. With 5 bases clipped from V and 9 bases from J, the junction kept 7 bases outside the gene matches. Germline V gene lookup returns CDR1 SGHDT and CDR2 YYEEEE. The CDR3 DNA is TGTGCCAGCAGGACCGGGACTACGGCCCAGTACTTC. It codes for CASRTGTTAQYF.

This clone was counted between two and nine times. The gene calls are TRBV15 and TRBJ1-4; D ambiguous. Germline CDR1 reads LNHNV; CDR2 reads YYDKDF (reference sequence). CDR3 length equals 17 residues. The V and J ends lost 1 base and 0 bases respectively, with 12 bases between them. CDR3 sequence (DNA): TGTGCCACCAGCAGAGTTGGGTTCTGGGCAACTAATGAAAAACTGTTTTTT. This encodes CATSRVGFWATNEKLFF.

The chain joins TRBV4-1 to TRBJ1-1; 7 bases line up with TRBD1. Germline trimming cut 3 bases from V and 6 bases from J; bases unmatched to any gene: 19. CDR1 MGHRA and CDR2 YSYEKL come from the germline V gene. The CDR3 has 18 residues. The CDR3 region is CASSHRLGQAEGRSEAFF. The CDR3 nucleotides are TGCGCCAGCAGCCACCGTCTCGGACAGGCGGAGGGAAGATCTGAAGCTTTCTTT.

The chain has TRBV28 and TRBJ2-5, with 7 positions matching TRBD2. Trimming cost V 1 base and J 1 base; bases outside gene matches: 12. CDR1 MDHEN and CDR2 SYDVKM come from the germline V gene. The CDR3 is made up of 18 amino acids. CDR3 nucleotides: TGTGCCAGCAGTTTATTTGTTCATGCTAGCGGATTCCAAGAGACCCAGTACTTC. It translates to CASSLFVHASGFQETQYF.

The chain has TRBV5-1 and TRBJ1-1, with D unresolved. CDR1 and CDR2 (germline): SGHRS, YFSETQ. The CDR3 is made up of 13 amino acids. V dropped 7 bases and J dropped 1 base, with 11 bases sitting between them. CDR3 protein: CASSLGPNTEAFF. DNA for the CDR3: TGCGCCAGCTCATTGGGCCCGAACACTGAAGCTTTCTTT.

This chain uses TRBV5-1 with TRBJ2-3; possibly TRBD1 for D (5 bases). This CDR3 is 15 amino acids long. V lost 2 bases, J lost 0 bases, and 10 bases lay in between. Germline values: CDR1 SGHRS, CDR2 YFSETQ. CDR3 in amino acids: CASSLGVASTDTQYF. CDR3 sequence (DNA): TGCGCCAGCAGCTTAGGGGTAGCCAGCACAGATACGCAGTATTTT.

This clone was observed a handful of times. The chain uses TRBV6-6 and TRBJ1-5; D gene uncertain. Trimming cost V 6 bases and J 12 bases, with 15 bases left between them. CDR3 length equals 12 residues. Germline V gene lookup returns CDR1 MNHNY and CDR2 SVGAGI (reference sequence). CDR3 DNA sequence: TGTGCCAGCAGCCCTTCGCCGAGGTTCCAGCATTTT. This sequence encodes CASSPSPRFQHF.

The rearrangement joins TRBV10-3 to TRBJ1-1, with a possible D match to TRBD1 (5 bases). The CDR3 runs 12 residues. From germline, CDR1 is ENHRY and CDR2 SYGVKD. The germline V and J ends were trimmed by 5 bases and 6 bases, with 10 bases remaining between them. CDR3 coding DNA: TGTGCCATCAGTCCTGACAGAGCTGAAGCTTTCTTT. It encodes CAISPDRAEAFF.

This clone was seen more than once but under ten times. This chain joins TRBV15 and TRBJ2-7; 7 bases are shared with TRBD1. Germline CDR1 is LNHNV and CDR2 is YYDKDF (reference sequence). V was clipped by 0 bases and J by 7 bases; unmatched bases: 6. CDR3 length equals 14 residues. CDR3 loop: CATSRDTGVREQYF. In nucleotides, the CDR3 is TGTGCCACCAGCAGAGACACAGGGGTGAGAGAGCAGTACTTC.

This chain connects TRBV5-1 to TRBJ2-2; D perhaps matches TRBD1 (5 bases). CDR1 is SGHRS and CDR2 is YFSETQ in the germline V gene. V lost 4 bases to trimming and J lost 7 bases, with 14 bases between them. This CDR3 is 14 amino acids long. The CDR3 spells CASSPSQGGGELFF. In nucleotides, the CDR3 is TGCGCCAGCAGCCCGTCTCAGGGCGGCGGGGAGCTGTTTTTT.

The chain is built from TRBV5-1 and TRBJ1-1, with D unresolved. V was trimmed by 0 bases and J by 10 bases, leaving 16 bases between them. The CDR3 spans 14 residues. CDR1 and CDR2 (germline): SGHRS, YFSETQ. For the CDR3, the DNA is TGCGCCAGCAGCTTGGCCGCGACCGGGCCTATAGCTTTCTTT. This gives the protein CASSLAATGPIAFF.

This clone has a handful of counts. The CDR3 bases are TGCAGCGGGGGTGGGGTGAACACTGAAGCTTTCTTT. The encoded protein is CSGGGVNTEAFF. The V and J genes are TRBV29-1 and TRBJ1-1; D gene uncertain. This CDR3 contains 12 residues. The germline V gene has CDR1 SQVTM and CDR2 ANQGSEA. The V end was cut by 7 bases, the J end by 0 bases, with 9 bases between.

This clone was seen a handful of times. The chain employs TRBV10-3 and TRBJ2-7; D perhaps matches TRBD1 (6 bases). There are 16 residues in the CDR3. Germline assignment: CDR1 ENHRY and CDR2 SYGVKD. The ends were cut back, 5 bases at V and 0 bases at J, with 17 bases in the middle. CDR3 residues: CAISYTGTASSYEQYF. CDR3 coding DNA: TGTGCCATCAGTTATACAGGGACCGCTAGCTCCTACGAGCAGTACTTC.

This clone has a handful of counts. This rearrangement joins TRBV6-1 to TRBJ1-1; D gene ambiguous. V was cut by 5 bases and J by 5 bases, with 12 bases left in between. Germline-derived CDR1 and CDR2 are MNHNS and SASEGT. This CDR3 has 13 residues. The CDR3 protein is CASSQILGTEAFF. The CDR3 DNA sequence: TGTGCCAGCAGTCAAATTCTGGGGACTGAAGCTTTCTTT.

This clone was seen more than once but under ten times. The chain joins TRBV6-5 to TRBJ1-2, with D possibly matching TRBD1 (5 bases). Trimming shortened V by 2 bases and J by 5 bases, and 12 bases separated the two germline ends. Germline V gene sequence: CDR1 MNHEY, CDR2 SVGAGI. The CDR3 covers 14 residues. This chain's CDR3 is CASSYEEGPYGYTF. CDR3 DNA sequence: TGTGCCAGCAGTTACGAAGAGGGGCCTTATGGCTACACCTTC.

This clone has more than one count but fewer than ten. The chain recombines TRBV4-3 with TRBJ1-5; D uncertain. Germline-derived CDR1 and CDR2 are LGHNA and YSLEER. The V end was cut by 3 bases, the J end by 9 bases, with 9 bases between. The CDR3 contains 12 residues. The CDR3, as DNA: TGCGCCAGCAGCCAGGGTGCTGGGCCCCAGCATTTT. Its translation: CASSQGAGPQHF.

CDR3 amino acids: CASSMTGSRYGYTF. In DNA, the CDR3 is TGTGCCAGCAGTATGACAGGGTCGAGGTATGGCTACACCTTC. The chain combines TRBV2 with TRBJ1-2; 7 bases are a match to TRBD1. Germline values: CDR1 SNHLY, CDR2 FYNNEI. CDR3 size: 14 residues. The junction had 8 bases not matched to a gene; V was cut back by 5 bases and J by 5 bases.

V usage is TRBV19 and J usage is TRBJ2-5; D unclear. V lost 6 bases to trimming and J lost 0 bases, with 8 bases between them. There are 13 residues in the CDR3. Germline assignment: CDR1 LNHDA and CDR2 SQIVND (reference sequence). The CDR3 reads CASRSRYQETQYF. The CDR3 nucleotides are TGTGCCAGTAGGTCGCGGTACCAAGAGACCCAGTACTTC.